In its sample, the clone carrying this T cell receptor beta chain was seen once. This specimen belongs to a study of cytomegalovirus exposure and HLA in healthy donors. Overall study context: Samples from HLA-typed donors yielded approximately 80 million unique TCRs in an early data release. The study placed around 80% of its approximately 400 genotyped donors in the Caucasian-associated ancestry cluster.

PCR primers comprised 60 Vbeta and 13 Jbeta primers. Original data processing: An analysis performed later counted around 80 million unique TCR beta chains (around 9.9 million of them shared). Profiling relied on immunoSEQ multiplex PCR, and the TCRdb table lists in-frame clones only, not all of them. The V and J calls and clone size are taken from that table; D and trimming were inferred from the DNA. The table has more than 70,000 clones, 77% seen once. Germline CDR1 reads MGHRA; CDR2 reads YSYEKL. The CDR3 loop spans 19 amino acids. V lost 1 base to trimming and J lost 1 base; unmatched junction nucleotides: 15.

Material for sequencing was PBMCs. The chain is built from TRBV4-1 and TRBJ2-7, with 8 bases matching TRBD1. The clonotype was recovered from a man over 45 in good health and CMV-seropositive. The CDR3 bases are TGCGCCAGCAGCCAAGCCCCCCGTCGTCCGGGACAGGCGTCCTACGAGCAGTACTTC. Protein: CASSQAPRRPGQASYEQYF.